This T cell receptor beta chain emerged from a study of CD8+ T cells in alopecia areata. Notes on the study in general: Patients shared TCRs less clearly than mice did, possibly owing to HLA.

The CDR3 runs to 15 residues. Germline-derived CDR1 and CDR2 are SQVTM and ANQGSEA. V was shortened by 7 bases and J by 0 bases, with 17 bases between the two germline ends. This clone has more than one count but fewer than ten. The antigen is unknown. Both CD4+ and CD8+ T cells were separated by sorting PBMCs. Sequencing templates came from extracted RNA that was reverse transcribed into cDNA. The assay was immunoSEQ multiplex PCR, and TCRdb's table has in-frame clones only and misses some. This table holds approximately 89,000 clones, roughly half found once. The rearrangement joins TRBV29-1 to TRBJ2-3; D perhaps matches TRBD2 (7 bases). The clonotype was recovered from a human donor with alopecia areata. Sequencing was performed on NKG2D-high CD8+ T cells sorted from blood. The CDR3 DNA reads TGCAGCGGACCTAGGGAGGGGGAAAGCACAGATACGCAGTATTTT. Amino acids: CSGPREGESTDTQYF.